One sample yielded the 9 T cell receptor beta chains listed below, sequenced in a study of identical twins. TCRdb itself ran the 5' RACE reads through MiXCR, one entry per CDR3 protein. The sample lists some 1,600,000 distinct CDR3 sequences, around a third occurring once. Sequenced material: cord blood. The receptors were sampled from a newborn girl in good health.

The V gene is TRBV7-9, the J gene TRBJ1-2; D call uncertain. Germline CDR1 and CDR2: SEHNR and FQNEAQ (reference sequence). The CDR3 has 13 residues. The V gene lost 0 bases and the J gene lost 5 bases, with 7 bases spanning the gap. The DNA of the CDR3 is TGTGCCAGCAGCTTAGCGGTAGAGTATGGCTACACCTTC. It translates to CASSLAVEYGYTF.

Ten or more counts support this clonotype. The chain has TRBV10-3 and TRBJ1-4, with D maybe TRBD1 (5 bases). The CDR3 contains 13 residues. V shed 8 bases and J shed 8 bases, with 15 bases lying between them. Germline values: CDR1 ENHRY, CDR2 SYGVKD. The CDR3 spells CAISEGLDEKLFF. The CDR3 DNA follows: TGTGCCATCTCGGAGGGACTCGACGAAAAACTGTTTTTT.

This chain joins TRBV13 and TRBJ2-5, with TRBD2 as a possible D gene (6 bases). Trimming took off 5 bases at V and 5 bases at J, with 12 bases between the two ends. The CDR3 extends over 13 amino acids. Germline CDR1 reads PRHDT; CDR2 reads FYEKMQ (reference sequence). CDR3: CASSPQSGETQYF. In DNA, the CDR3 is TGTGCCAGCAGCCCCCAAAGCGGGGAGACCCAGTACTTC.

This clonotype was observed a single time. One end of the junction does not line up with germline, which may come from a read error. The V call is TRBV9, the J call TRBJ2-3, with TRBD2 matching over 8 bases. The CDR3 has 15 amino acids. Germline CDR1 and CDR2: SGDLS and YYNGEE. The CDR3 DNA follows: TGTGCCAGCAGCGTAGGCGGGAGGAGGACAGATACGCGGTATTTT. It specifies CASSVGGRRTDTRYF.

This clonotype came up a few times. The CDR3 spells CSARRGRSVNEQFF. The CDR3 DNA sequence: TGCAGTGCTAGGCGGGGTCGTTCCGTAAATGAGCAGTTCTTC. The chain carries TRBV20-1 and TRBJ2-1; possibly TRBD2 for D (6 bases). The CDR3 consists of 14 residues. The germline V and J ends were trimmed by 3 bases and 7 bases, with 16 bases remaining between them. Germline loops: CDR1 DFQATT, CDR2 SNEGSKA (reference sequence).

V is TRBV25-1 and J is TRBJ2-5; TRBD1 aligns across 8 bases. Germline V gives CDR1 MGHDK, CDR2 SYGVNS. The V and J ends lost 5 bases and 7 bases, in that order; junction bases with no gene match: 12. The CDR3 loop spans 15 amino acids. CDR3 in amino acids: CASSTPGQAKGTQYF. The DNA of the CDR3 is TGTGCCAGCAGTACACCGGGACAGGCTAAAGGGACCCAGTACTTC.

The V call is TRBV7-2, the J call TRBJ2-2; D is ambiguous. Germline lookup yields CDR1 SGHTA and CDR2 FQGNSA. Trimming left V 5 bases short and J 7 bases short, with 14 bases between. CDR3 length equals 14 residues. In DNA, the CDR3 is TGTGCCAGCAGCCTTGAGCGTGTAGGCGGGGAGCTGTTTTTT. Translated, it gives CASSLERVGGELFF.

This chain uses TRBV2 with TRBJ2-3, with 9 bases identical to TRBD2. V shed 2 bases and J 2 bases; nucleotides not matched to a gene: 8. The CDR3 length is 17 residues. Germline V gene sequence: CDR1 SNHLY, CDR2 FYNNEI. The CDR3, as DNA: TGTGCCAGCAGTGAATCCCTAGCGGGGACCCTCACAGATACGCAGTATTTT. It specifies CASSESLAGTLTDTQYF.

This clonotype was seen a few times. This CDR3 is CASSLTRDLYGYTF. The CDR3 DNA follows: TGTGCCAGCAGCTTAACAAGGGATCTATATGGCTACACCTTC. This chain joins TRBV7-2 and TRBJ1-2, with no clear D. Trimming took 2 bases from V and 5 from J, leaving 12 bases between them. The CDR3 consists of 14 residues. Germline V lookup: CDR1 SGHTA, CDR2 FQGNSA.